The entry that follows covers one TCR beta chain sequence. This sample is drawn from a study of T cell responses to AZD1222 COVID-19 vaccine. J was trimmed by 3 bases and V by 6 bases; bases with no gene match: 14. This CDR3 is built from 18 residues. Germline values: CDR1 LGHNA, CDR2 YSLEER. The protocol was immunoSEQ multiplex PCR, while the TCRdb copy is restricted to in-frame clones and leaves out a portion. Among tens of thousands of clones listed, roughly 90% were seen once. Sequencing used peripheral blood, obtained on day 0 of MenACWY control vaccination. The V and J genes are TRBV4-3 and TRBJ2-1; 10 positions match TRBD2. This sequence originates from an adult in good health. The CDR3 loop reads CASRPWLNLAGDYNEQFF. For the CDR3, the DNA is TGCGCCAGCAGACCTTGGCTCAATCTAGCGGGAGACTACAATGAGCAGTTCTTC.